A single T cell receptor beta chain is shown here with its context. Authors' methods: Estimation of nucleated cell counts relied on the amplification of reference gene primers. The protocol was immunoSEQ multiplex PCR, while the TCRdb copy is restricted to in-frame clones and leaves out a portion. V and J calls and clone size are those listed in that table; D and trimming were worked out from the DNA. The sample carries 65,000 to 85,000 clones, approximately 80% recorded once. The data were obtained in a study of blood T cell repertoires in COVID-19. This TCR came from a woman aged 60-75 years with acute or convalescent COVID-19. Sequences were obtained from peripheral blood.

In nucleotides, the CDR3 is TGTGCCACCAGTGATGATTCGGACAGGGCCTATGGCTACACCTTC. Protein product: CATSDDSDRAYGYTF. This sequence joins TRBV24-1 and TRBJ1-2, with 8 bases lining up with TRBD1. The junction had 6 bases not matched to a gene; V was cut back by 3 bases and J by 4 bases. This CDR3 region has 15 residues. CDR1 is KGHDR, CDR2 SFDVKD, per germline.